This T cell receptor (beta chain) came from a study of cytomegalovirus exposure and HLA in healthy donors. Study observations and caveats: The majority of CMV-associated TCR beta chains were reported as apparently HLA-restricted in a later analysis.

Primers included in the PCR were 60 Vbeta and 13 Jbeta primers. The table came from immunoSEQ multiplex PCR; TCRdb's copy has only in-frame clones and leaves some out. The profile shows about 160,000 clones, about three quarters of them singletons. On this clone itself: What it binds is not known.

V shed 0 bases, J shed 7 bases, and the junction held 9 bases outside the gene matches. CDR3 length: 17 amino acids. CDR1 and CDR2 from the germline V gene are PRHDT and FYEKMQ (reference sequence). The sequence derives from a female donor in good health and CMV-seronegative. Sequencing was performed on PBMCs. This chain joins TRBV13 and TRBJ2-1; 10 bases match TRBD2. The CDR3 DNA follows: TGTGCCAGCAGCTTAGGCCTCGGAGCGGGAGGGCATAATGAGCAGTTCTTC. It codes for CASSLGLGAGGHNEQFF. Full variable domain (remainder filled in from reference TRBV13 and TRBJ2-1): AAGVIQSPRHLIKEKRETATLKCYPIPRHDTVYWYQQGPGQDPQFLISFYEKMQSDKGSIPDRFSAQQFSDYHSELNMSSLELGDSALYFCASSLGLGAGGHNEQFFGPGTRLTVL.